This passage covers 31 T cell receptor beta chains from one sample sequenced in a study of T cell changes during pregnancy in multiple sclerosis. The assay was immunoSEQ multiplex PCR, and TCRdb's table has in-frame clones only and misses some. The profile shows roughly 45,000 clones, 75% to 90% of them singletons. Material: peripheral blood, obtained in the first trimester of pregnancy. These receptors were collected from a female donor in good health, enrolled as a control in a pregnancy study.

For the CDR3, the DNA is TGTGCCAGCAGCCAAGCTCTAGCGGGGGGGAACACCGGGGAGCTGTTTTTT. Translating it yields CASSQALAGGNTGELFF. V is TRBV4-2 and J is TRBJ2-2; 11 bases are a match to TRBD2. Germline values: CDR1 LGHNA, CDR2 YNFKEQ. After removal of 1 base from V and 1 base from J, the junction contained 2 bases not matched to a gene. The CDR3 runs 17 residues.

This clone was found once. This sequence joins TRBV5-1 and TRBJ2-1; weak D call: TRBD1 (6 bases). Deletions cut 0 bases from V and 8 bases from J, with 15 bases between. Germline CDR1 SGHRS, CDR2 YFSETQ. The CDR3 covers 15 residues. The CDR3 here is CASSLGGRGSDEQFF. Here the CDR3 DNA reads TGCGCCAGCAGCTTGGGGGGGCGCGGTAGCGATGAGCAGTTCTTC.

CDR3 sequence reads: CASIGVHGELFF. CDR3 DNA: TGTGCCAGTATCGGGGTGCACGGGGAGCTGTTTTTT. The chain links TRBV19 to TRBJ2-2; TRBD2 is a possible D gene (5 bases). The CDR3 contains 12 residues. CDR1 and CDR2 (germline): LNHDA, SQIVND (reference sequence). Trimming removed 7 bases at V and 7 bases at J, with 10 bases between.

This clone is a singleton in its sample. The chain combines TRBV7-2 with TRBJ2-2; the D gene is possibly TRBD2 (5 bases). V was cut by 2 bases and J by 2 bases, with 9 bases left in between. CDR3 length: 15 residues. Germline values: CDR1 SGHTA, CDR2 FQGNSA. The CDR3 loop is CASSLNSVNTGELFF. CDR3 bases: TGTGCCAGCAGCTTAAATAGCGTTAACACCGGGGAGCTGTTTTTT.

The genes are TRBV4-3 and TRBJ2-1; D unclear. The germline V and J ends were trimmed by 4 bases and 9 bases, with 16 bases remaining between them. Germline lookup yields CDR1 LGHNA and CDR2 YSLEER. The CDR3 covers 14 residues. The CDR3 coding sequence is TGCGCCAGCAGCCCCACGATGTGGCCGGGTGAGCAGTTCTTC. It yields the protein CASSPTMWPGEQFF.

The chain recombines TRBV7-2 with TRBJ1-1, with D tentatively TRBD1 (5 bases). V dropped 2 bases and J dropped 3 bases, with 13 bases sitting between them. The length of the CDR3 is 15 residues. Germline V lookup: CDR1 SGHTA, CDR2 FQGNSA. The CDR3 reads CASSLIPGGDTEAFF. The CDR3 nucleotides read TGTGCCAGCAGCTTAATTCCCGGGGGAGACACTGAAGCTTTCTTT.

This clone was recorded once. This sequence joins TRBV27 and TRBJ1-4, with no clear D. The germline V gene has CDR1 MNHEY and CDR2 SMNVEV (reference sequence). V lost 2 bases, J lost 1 base, and 5 bases lay in between. There are 14 residues in the CDR3. The CDR3 region has the DNA TGTGCCAGCAGTTTACGAGGAACTAATGAAAAACTGTTTTTT. This codes for CASSLRGTNEKLFF.

The rearrangement uses TRBV21-1 and TRBJ2-1; the table calls TRBD1, which could not be checked here. TRBV21-1 is a listed pseudogene. This CDR3 comprises 20 residues. The CDR3 region is CASSKGGVAGGPFSYNEQFF. DNA for the CDR3: TGTGCCAGCAGCAAAGGGGGGGTGGCAGGGGGTCCGTTCTCCTACAATGAGCAGTTCTTC.

J is TRBJ1-2 and V is TRBV5-1; D is possibly TRBD1 (5 bases). Germline V gene data show CDR1 as SGHRS and CDR2 as YFSETQ. V was pared by 7 bases and J by 0 bases, with 10 bases between. The CDR3 consists of 13 residues. The CDR3 protein is CASRGDPNYGYTF. DNA of the CDR3: TGCGCCAGCCGGGGGGACCCTAACTATGGCTACACCTTC.

The CDR3 sequence: CASSNAGTDQPQHF. CDR3 DNA: TGTGCCAGCAGCAACGCCGGGACAGATCAGCCCCAGCATTTT. V gene TRBV28 combines with J gene TRBJ1-5, with TRBD1 matching 7 bases. CDR3 size: 14 residues. CDR1 MDHEN and CDR2 SYDVKM come from the germline V gene. Trimming at V came to 6 bases and at J to 5 bases, leaving 7 bases not matched to a gene.

V is TRBV5-1 and J is TRBJ1-4; no reliable D call. From germline, CDR1 is SGHRS and CDR2 YFSETQ. V lost 2 bases to trimming and J lost 8 bases, with 25 bases between them. The CDR3 length is 18 residues. The chain's CDR3 is CASSFEGRPFKPGEKLFF. The DNA of the CDR3 is TGCGCCAGCAGCTTTGAGGGCAGGCCCTTTAAGCCAGGAGAAAAACTGTTTTTT.

The table lists this clone with a count of one. The gene calls are TRBV19 and TRBJ1-2; TRBD1 aligns across 7 bases. V shed 4 bases and J 5 bases; nucleotides not matched to a gene: 10. The CDR3 sequence is 15 residues long. Germline V CDR1 and CDR2: LNHDA, SQIVND (reference sequence). The CDR3 sequence is CASSTAETGLYGYTF. The CDR3 DNA reads TGTGCCAGTAGTACCGCTGAGACAGGGTTATATGGCTACACCTTC.

V is TRBV2 and J is TRBJ2-1, with 15 bases that match TRBD2. V lost 9 bases and J lost 2; bases outside the gene matches: 11. Germline-derived CDR1 and CDR2 are SNHLY and FYNNEI. The CDR3 sequence is 18 residues long. For the CDR3, the DNA is TGTGCCAGGAGTTCGGGACTAGCGGGAGGCCTCACCTACAATGAGCAGTTCTTC. Protein product: CARSSGLAGGLTYNEQFF.

The V call is TRBV6-1, the J call TRBJ1-3, with 7 bases fitting TRBD1. Germline assignment: CDR1 MNHNS and CDR2 SASEGT. Trimming at V came to 4 bases and at J to 4 bases, leaving 7 bases not matched to a gene. The CDR3 contains 15 residues. The CDR3 nucleotides are TGTGCCAGCAGTGCTACACAGGGGAGAGGAAACACCATATATTTT. Translation: CASSATQGRGNTIYF.

The rearrangement links TRBV7-9 to TRBJ2-3; 9 bases line up with TRBD2. Germline loops: CDR1 SEHNR, CDR2 FQNEAQ (reference sequence). V dropped 7 bases and J dropped 4; count of bases not matched to a gene: 15. The CDR3 runs to 17 residues. DNA for the CDR3: TGTGCCAGCAACCCCGGTCAGGGAGCGGGGGGACCAGATACGCAGTATTTT. Protein product: CASNPGQGAGGPDTQYF.

The V gene is TRBV2, the J gene TRBJ2-5; no clear D gene. CDR3 size: 14 residues. Trimming shortened V by 9 bases and J by 2 bases, and 16 bases separated the two germline ends. Germline-derived CDR1 and CDR2 are SNHLY and FYNNEI. CDR3 amino acids: CARSPPQRQETQYF. The CDR3 DNA reads as TGTGCCAGAAGCCCCCCCCAGCGACAAGAGACCCAGTACTTC.

In this sample, this clone turned up a few times. This chain connects TRBV27 to TRBJ1-2; 9 bases map to TRBD1. V lost 5 bases, J lost 5 bases, and 6 bases stayed unmatched. Germline assignment: CDR1 MNHEY and CDR2 SMNVEV (reference sequence). The CDR3 is 14 amino acids. This CDR3 is CASSIRQGEYGYTF. The DNA for the CDR3 is TGTGCCAGCAGTATACGACAGGGGGAATATGGCTACACCTTC.

The chain couples TRBV27 to TRBJ2-5; tentative D call: TRBD2 (6 bases). CDR1 is MNHEY and CDR2 is SMNVEV in the germline V gene (reference sequence). Trimming stripped 0 bases from V and 5 bases from J, with 10 bases between. The CDR3 covers 14 residues. CDR3 sequence reads: CASSLSGGSETQYF. CDR3 DNA: TGTGCCAGCAGTTTATCGGGGGGATCGGAGACCCAGTACTTC.

A few counts support this clone. This chain joins TRBV29-1 and TRBJ1-1; 9 nucleotides line up with TRBD1. The CDR3 has 15 amino acids. V trimming: 1 base; J trimming: 2 bases; junction bases outside the gene matches: 5. Germline loops: CDR1 SQVTM, CDR2 ANQGSEA. The CDR3 sequence is CSVEGRTGANTEAFF. In DNA, the CDR3 is TGCAGCGTTGAAGGCCGGACAGGGGCAAACACTGAAGCTTTCTTT.

This chain uses TRBV9 with TRBJ1-1; perhaps TRBD1 as D (5 bases). This CDR3 region has 12 residues. Looked up from germline, CDR1 is SGDLS and CDR2 is YYNGEE. Trimming cost V 1 base and J 6 bases, with 7 bases left between them. CDR3 DNA sequence: TGTGCCAGCAGCGTACAGGGTTCTGAAGCTTTCTTT. Protein sequence: CASSVQGSEAFF. The whole variable domain, filled in from reference TRBV9 and TRBJ1-1, reads DSGVTQTPKHLITATGQRVTLRCSPRSGDLSVYWYQQSLDQGLQFLIQYYNGEERAKGNILERFSAQQFPDLHSELNLSSLELGDSALYFCASSVQGSEAFFGQGTRLTVV.

V and J are TRBV28 and TRBJ2-5; D is perhaps TRBD2 (5 bases). The V gene lost 6 bases and the J gene lost 3 bases, with 17 bases spanning the gap. The CDR3 is 15 residues long. CDR1 MDHEN and CDR2 SYDVKM come from the germline V gene. CDR3 amino acids: CASSRDSEWEETQYF. For the CDR3, the DNA is TGTGCCAGCAGCCGCGATAGCGAGTGGGAAGAGACCCAGTACTTC.

The chain links TRBV6-6 to TRBJ1-1, with D tentatively TRBD1 (6 bases). The CDR3 consists of 14 residues. V lost 0 bases and J 7 bases, leaving 12 bases between the germline ends. From germline, CDR1 is MNHNY and CDR2 SVGAGI (reference sequence). CDR3 sequence reads: CASSYSRGGGEAFF. CDR3 nucleotides: TGTGCCAGCAGTTACTCGAGGGGGGGCGGTGAAGCTTTCTTT.

This sequence joins TRBV7-9 and TRBJ1-5, with D possibly being TRBD1 (6 bases). Germline V gives CDR1 SEHNR, CDR2 FQNEAQ (reference sequence). The CDR3 loop spans 14 amino acids. V shed 4 bases and J shed 1 base, with 8 bases lying between them. The CDR3 loop reads CASSSQGSNQPQHF. CDR3 DNA: TGTGCCAGCAGCTCCCAGGGGAGCAATCAGCCCCAGCATTTT.

This sequence joins TRBV15 and TRBJ2-7; weak D call: TRBD2 (5 bases). This CDR3 region has 16 residues. From germline, CDR1 is LNHNV and CDR2 YYDKDF (reference sequence). Trimming stripped 0 bases from V and 5 bases from J, with 17 bases between. The CDR3 spells CATSRDSFGKRNEQYF. CDR3 nucleotide sequence: TGTGCCACCAGCAGAGATTCGTTCGGGAAGAGGAACGAGCAGTACTTC.

This clone was picked up one time. The rearrangement links TRBV11-2 to TRBJ2-7; possibly TRBD2 for D (5 bases). CDR3 length: 14 residues. Germline CDR1 is SGHAT and CDR2 is FQNNGV. Trimming pared 4 bases from V and 2 bases from J, leaving 12 bases between. Here the CDR3 DNA reads TGTGCCAGCAGCTCCCTTCGGGGAACCTACGAGCAGTACTTC. Translating it yields CASSSLRGTYEQYF. Variable domain in full (rest from reference TRBV11-2 and TRBJ2-7): EAGVAQSPRYKIIEKRQSVAFWCNPISGHATLYWYQQILGQGPKLLIQFQNNGVVDDSQLPKDRFSAERLKGVDSTLKIQPAKLEDSAVYLCASSSLRGTYEQYFGPGTRLTVT.

The V gene is TRBV28, the J gene TRBJ1-2; D is undetermined. The V end lost 6 bases, the J end lost 4 bases, and 9 bases lay between the germline ends. The CDR3 consists of 12 residues. Germline V gene sequence: CDR1 MDHEN, CDR2 SYDVKM. The CDR3 reads CASSHRTYGYTF. The CDR3 DNA reads as TGTGCCAGCAGCCACAGAACCTATGGCTACACCTTC.

The chain links TRBV5-6 to TRBJ1-4; D is ambiguous. This CDR3 is 14 amino acids long. Germline assignment: CDR1 SGHDT and CDR2 YYEEEE. The V end lost 0 bases, the J end lost 3 bases, and 6 bases lay between the germline ends. The CDR3: CASSLAAANEKLFF. The DNA of the CDR3 is TGTGCCAGCAGCTTGGCCGCAGCTAATGAAAAACTGTTTTTT. Drawing the rest from reference TRBV5-6 and TRBJ1-4, the complete variable domain is DAGVTQSPTHLIKTRGQQVTLRCSPKSGHDTVSWYQQALGQGPQFIFQYYEEEERQRGNFPDRFSGHQFPNYSSELNVNALLLGDSALYLCASSLAAANEKLFFGSGTQLSVL.

J is TRBJ2-2 and V is TRBV11-2; the match to TRBD2 covers 10 bases. Germline assignment: CDR1 SGHAT and CDR2 FQNNGV. J was trimmed by 1 base and V by 5 bases; bases with no gene match: 13. The CDR3 length is 19 residues. The CDR3 sequence is CASSASGTSDRRNTGELFF. CDR3 DNA sequence: TGTGCCAGCAGCGCCTCCGGGACTAGCGATCGACGGAACACCGGGGAGCTGTTTTTT.

The chain carries TRBV9 and TRBJ1-1, with D hard to call. CDR1 is SGDLS and CDR2 is YYNGEE in the germline V gene. V was cut by 0 bases and J by 5 bases, with 11 bases left in between. The CDR3 extends over 14 amino acids. The CDR3 loop reads CASSVDGRTTEAFF. The CDR3 DNA reads TGTGCCAGCAGCGTAGATGGTAGAACGACTGAAGCTTTCTTT.

The chain carries TRBV5-6 and TRBJ1-2; D might be TRBD1 (6 bases). CDR1 is SGHDT and CDR2 is YYEEEE in the germline V gene. This CDR3 is built from 14 residues. V was cut by 0 bases and J by 12 bases, with 18 bases left in between. CDR3 protein: CASSLAARGAQNTF. The CDR3 region has the DNA TGTGCCAGCAGCTTGGCCGCGCGGGGGGCCCAGAACACCTTC. Filled out from reference TRBV5-6 and TRBJ1-2, the complete variable domain reads DAGVTQSPTHLIKTRGQQVTLRCSPKSGHDTVSWYQQALGQGPQFIFQYYEEEERQRGNFPDRFSGHQFPNYSSELNVNALLLGDSALYLCASSLAARGAQNTFGSGTRLTVV.

This clone showed up just a few times. The genes are TRBV7-9 and TRBJ1-1; 9 bases map to TRBD1. The CDR3 has 13 amino acids. Trimming cost V 5 bases and J 7 bases; bases outside gene matches: 5. Germline lookup yields CDR1 SEHNR and CDR2 FQNEAQ (reference sequence). CDR3 region: CASSLGGQGEAFF. DNA for the CDR3: TGTGCCAGCAGCCTAGGGGGACAGGGTGAAGCTTTCTTT.